A single sample is the source of the 24 T cell receptor beta chains below, sequenced in a study of cytomegalovirus exposure and HLA in healthy donors. Researchers ran the PCR with 60 Vbeta and 13 Jbeta primers. Profiling relied on immunoSEQ multiplex PCR, and the TCRdb table lists in-frame clones only, not all of them. This table has approximately 290,000 clones, 80% appearing once. The sample was PBMCs. Every receptor here comes from a girl between 2 and 10 years old in good health and CMV-seronegative.

The CDR3 protein is CATSRPATGRTEAFF. CDR3 sequence (DNA): TGTGCCACCAGCAGACCAGCGACAGGGAGGACTGAAGCTTTCTTT. The chain links TRBV15 to TRBJ1-1; 7 positions agree with TRBD1. Germline CDR1 and CDR2: LNHNV and YYDKDF (reference sequence). V shed 2 bases, J shed 5 bases, and the junction held 8 bases outside the gene matches. The CDR3 has 15 residues.

A single count supports this clone. Other nucleotide sequences in the sample specify the same CDR3. This chain uses TRBV28 with TRBJ1-5, with D possibly being TRBD1 (6 bases). This CDR3 contains 14 residues. V was trimmed by 6 bases and J by 0 bases, leaving 9 bases between them. CDR1 and CDR2 (germline): MDHEN, SYDVKM. The CDR3 DNA is TGTGCCAGCAGCTTCAGGGGTAGCAATCAGCCCCAGCATTTT. Amino acid sequence: CASSFRGSNQPQHF.

The V and J genes are TRBV5-1 and TRBJ1-2, with D uncertain. Germline values: CDR1 SGHRS, CDR2 YFSETQ. There are 14 residues in the CDR3. Trimming left V 4 bases short and J 7 bases short, with 17 bases between. The CDR3 nucleotides are TGCGCCAGCAGCCCCGGGTGGCAGTCGGCTGGCTACACCTTC. Translating it yields CASSPGWQSAGYTF.

This clone was counted a single time. V and J are TRBV29-1 and TRBJ2-7, with 10 positions matching TRBD1. Per the germline V gene, CDR1 is SQVTM and CDR2 is ANQGSEA. V lost 4 bases, J lost 5 bases, and 11 bases stayed unmatched. CDR3 length equals 15 residues. CDR3 bases: TGCAGCGTTGTCCCTAAGACAGGGGGCCGGAACGAGCAGTACTTC. Translation gives CSVVPKTGGRNEQYF.

To note about this clone: At one boundary the junction diverges from the germline segment, which might be a read error. The sample has other DNA sequences that encode this CDR3 too. The rearrangement uses TRBV28 and TRBJ1-3; D unclear. Germline V CDR1 and CDR2: MDHEN, SYDVKM. The CDR3 is 15 amino acids. The CDR3 DNA follows: TGTGCCAGCAGCCTCCTCAGGCGCTCTGGAAATACCATATATTTT. It codes for CASSLLRRSGNTIYF.

The chain recombines TRBV5-6 with TRBJ2-3; perhaps TRBD2 as D (6 bases). V dropped 4 bases and J dropped 8 bases, with 8 bases sitting between them. CDR3 length: 11 residues. The germline gives CDR1 SGHDT, CDR2 YYEEEE. The CDR3 bases are TGTGCCAGCAGCCTCGGGGGTACGCAGTATTTT. Residues: CASSLGGTQYF.

This clone turned up a few times. The sample carries other DNA sequences with the same CDR3. DNA for the CDR3: TGTGCCAGCAGCGTGGACAGCTCCTACGAGCAGTACTTC. The encoded protein is CASSVDSSYEQYF. V gene TRBV9 combines with J gene TRBJ2-7; possible D gene TRBD1, 6 bases. CDR3 length: 13 amino acids. The V end was cut by 2 bases, the J end by 0 bases, with 6 bases between. Germline-derived CDR1 and CDR2 are SGDLS and YYNGEE.

The V call is TRBV5-6, the J call TRBJ1-6; D unclear. The CDR3 spans 12 residues. The V and J ends lost 4 bases and 10 bases respectively, with 9 bases between them. Germline CDR1 SGHDT, CDR2 YYEEEE. For the CDR3, the DNA is TGTGCCAGCAGCCCGTCGGGGTCACCCCTCCACTTT. Protein: CASSPSGSPLHF.

The genes are TRBV4-2 and TRBJ1-2; D is unclear. The V and J ends lost 4 bases and 0 bases respectively, with 9 bases between them. The CDR3 is 14 residues long. From germline, CDR1 is LGHNA and CDR2 YNFKEQ. The CDR3 nucleotides are TGTGCCAGCAGCCTGGAGGCCTCTAACTATGGCTACACCTTC. Translation: CASSLEASNYGYTF.

DNA of the CDR3: TGTGCCAGTAGTGGGAGAGCCGGGTCGTACCAAGAGACCCAGTACTTC. Translated: CASSGRAGSYQETQYF. The chain links TRBV19 to TRBJ2-5; D perhaps matches TRBD2 (5 bases). CDR3 size: 16 residues. The germline V gene encodes CDR1 LNHDA and CDR2 SQIVND (reference sequence). V lost 5 bases and J 0 bases, leaving 16 bases between the germline ends.

The rearrangement links TRBV18 to TRBJ2-1, with a possible D match to TRBD1 (5 bases). CDR3 length: 15 amino acids. With 6 bases removed from V and 3 bases from J, the gap between germline ends came to 15 bases. Germline lookup yields CDR1 KGHSH and CDR2 LQKENI. The CDR3 DNA follows: TGTGCCAGCTCTCTCGACAGACGCAACTACAATGAGCAGTTCTTC. Translated: CASSLDRRNYNEQFF. The variable domain in full, with the rest retrieved from reference TRBV18 and TRBJ2-1, is NAGVMQNPRHLVRRRGQEARLRCSPMKGHSHVYWYRQLPEEGLKFMVYLQKENIIDESGMPKERFSAEFPKEGPSILRIQQVVRGDSAAYFCASSLDRRNYNEQFFGPGTRLTVL.

The V and J genes are TRBV27 and TRBJ2-7, with a weak D call TRBD1 (5 bases). The CDR3 consists of 12 residues. CDR1 and CDR2 (germline): MNHEY, SMNVEV (reference sequence). V lost 8 bases and J lost 3, with 11 bases in between. CDR3 bases: TGTGCCAGCGCCCGTCAGGGCTACGAGCAGTACTTC. The encoded protein is CASARQGYEQYF.

The chain recombines TRBV11-2 with TRBJ2-7; D is undetermined. Trimming removed 0 bases at V and 4 bases at J, with 7 bases between. CDR1 SGHAT and CDR2 FQNNGV come from the germline V gene. The CDR3 has 13 amino acids. In nucleotides, the CDR3 is TGTGCCAGCAGCTTAGATTACACATACGAGCAGTACTTC. It translates to CASSLDYTYEQYF.

This chain connects TRBV7-3 to TRBJ2-1, with TRBD2 matching 11 bases. This CDR3 is 15 amino acids long. Looked up from germline, CDR1 is SGHTA and CDR2 is FQGTGA. The trim removed 3 bases at V and 2 bases at J, leaving 0 bases unmatched. The CDR3 DNA follows: TGTGCCAGCAGCTTTAGCGGGGGGGCCTACAATGAGCAGTTCTTC. Its translation is CASSFSGGAYNEQFF.

The CDR3 DNA reads as TGTGCCGAGGGAAGGGACAGGGCCTACGAGCAGTACTTC. Protein: CAEGRDRAYEQYF. V is TRBV9 and J is TRBJ2-7; the match to TRBD1 covers 9 bases. CDR1 is SGDLS and CDR2 is YYNGEE in the germline V gene. V lost 10 bases and J lost 2; bases outside the gene matches: 7. This CDR3 comprises 13 residues.

The chain uses TRBV6-5 and TRBJ2-7; D remains unclear. The germline V gene encodes CDR1 MNHEY and CDR2 SVGAGI. V was pared by 3 bases and J by 2 bases, with 14 bases between. The CDR3 sequence is 15 residues long. CDR3 amino acids: CASSYSPSRAYEQYF. DNA of the CDR3: TGTGCCAGCAGTTATTCTCCTAGTCGGGCCTACGAGCAGTACTTC.

V usage is TRBV28 and J usage is TRBJ2-3; D possibly corresponds to TRBD2 (6 bases). The length of the CDR3 is 15 residues. Germline V gene lookup returns CDR1 MDHEN and CDR2 SYDVKM. Trimming shortened V by 6 bases and J by 6 bases, and 19 bases separated the two germline ends. CDR3 in amino acids: CASSLGGRSVDTQYF. The DNA for the CDR3 is TGTGCCAGCAGCCTGGGAGGACGGTCCGTCGATACGCAGTATTTT.

The rearrangement uses TRBV5-4 and TRBJ2-5, with D uncertain. The V end lost 5 bases, the J end lost 0 bases, and 26 bases lay between the germline ends. Germline V gives CDR1 SGHNT, CDR2 YYREEE (reference sequence). This CDR3 contains 19 residues. The CDR3 loop reads CASRLSLEKATAYQETQYF. The CDR3 DNA reads as TGTGCCAGCAGATTGTCACTGGAGAAAGCCACCGCGTACCAAGAGACCCAGTACTTC.

The V call is TRBV29-1, the J call TRBJ2-2, with 8 bases matching TRBD2. Trimming cost V 6 bases and J 7 bases; bases outside gene matches: 13. CDR3 length: 15 residues. Germline assignment: CDR1 SQVTM and CDR2 ANQGSEA. This CDR3 is CSVSPPGLAGGELFF. The CDR3 nucleotides are TGCAGCGTATCCCCCCCAGGACTAGCTGGCGGGGAGCTGTTTTTT.

The chain carries TRBV7-8 and TRBJ1-3, with 9 bases lining up with TRBD1. The germline V gene has CDR1 SGHVS and CDR2 FQNEAQ. V gave up 5 bases and J gave up 4 bases; unmatched junction bases: 6. The CDR3 spans 15 residues. CDR3 protein: CASSRRDRAGNTIYF. The DNA for the CDR3 is TGTGCCAGCAGCCGACGGGACAGGGCGGGAAACACCATATATTTT.

The CDR3 region is CASSDSGAGSPLHF. CDR3 bases: TGTGCCAGCAGTGACTCGGGGGCGGGTTCACCCCTCCACTTT. The chain recombines TRBV6-4 with TRBJ1-6; a weak D match, TRBD1 (6 bases). The V gene's germline CDR1 is MRHNA and CDR2 SNTAGT. V was clipped by 0 bases and J by 9 bases, with 9 bases between them. The CDR3 totals 14 residues.

The V gene is TRBV28, the J gene TRBJ2-1; D gene unclear. V was pared by 6 bases and J by 5 bases, with 17 bases between. This CDR3 is built from 15 residues. Per germline, CDR1 MDHEN and CDR2 SYDVKM. The DNA of the CDR3 is TGTGCCAGCAGCTCCCCCGTGTTGGAGAACAATGAGCAGTTCTTC. Protein product: CASSSPVLENNEQFF.

V usage is TRBV28 and J usage is TRBJ1-3; the D gene is possibly TRBD1 (5 bases). The CDR3 has 18 residues. Deletions cut 7 bases from V and 1 base from J, with 23 bases between. Germline assignment: CDR1 MDHEN and CDR2 SYDVKM. CDR3 residues: CASTSLGYDSRSGNTIYF. The DNA of the CDR3 is TGTGCCAGCACCTCCTTGGGCTATGACAGCAGGTCTGGAAACACCATATATTTT.

The CDR3 nucleotides read TGTGCCAGCACCGACGTACAGGCACCCCGCGGTGGCTACACCTTC. It yields the protein CASTDVQAPRGGYTF. V usage is TRBV28 and J usage is TRBJ1-2; D might be TRBD1 (5 bases). CDR3 length: 15 residues. The germline V gene has CDR1 MDHEN and CDR2 SYDVKM. V was trimmed by 7 bases and J by 7 bases, leaving 22 bases between them.